This TCR beta chain was sequenced for a study of vaccination and CD4 T cells after COVID-19. Cultured CD4+ T cell DNA underwent sequencing with the Oncomine TCR Beta short-read assay. TCRdb independently ran MiXCR on the PCR reads; one entry per CDR3 protein. The repertoire holds about 14,000 distinct CDR3 sequences, with 26% as singletons. Specified treatment: roughly ten-day PBMC culture with coronavirus spike peptide pools or control peptides (ViraFEST assay). Germline V gives CDR1 SGHAT, CDR2 FQDESV (reference sequence). The CDR3 is 15 amino acids. V lost 5 bases and J lost 11, with 23 bases in between. As concerns this clonotype: What it binds is unknown.

The genes are TRBV11-1 and TRBJ2-3; tentative D call: TRBD1 (5 bases). The sequencing input was cultured CD4+ T cells from blood. The clonotype was recovered from a human donor with COVID-19. This CDR3 is CASSPTGRQPYWQYF. The CDR3 nucleotides are TGTGCCAGCAGCCCTACAGGCCGACAACCGTACTGGCAGTATTTT.